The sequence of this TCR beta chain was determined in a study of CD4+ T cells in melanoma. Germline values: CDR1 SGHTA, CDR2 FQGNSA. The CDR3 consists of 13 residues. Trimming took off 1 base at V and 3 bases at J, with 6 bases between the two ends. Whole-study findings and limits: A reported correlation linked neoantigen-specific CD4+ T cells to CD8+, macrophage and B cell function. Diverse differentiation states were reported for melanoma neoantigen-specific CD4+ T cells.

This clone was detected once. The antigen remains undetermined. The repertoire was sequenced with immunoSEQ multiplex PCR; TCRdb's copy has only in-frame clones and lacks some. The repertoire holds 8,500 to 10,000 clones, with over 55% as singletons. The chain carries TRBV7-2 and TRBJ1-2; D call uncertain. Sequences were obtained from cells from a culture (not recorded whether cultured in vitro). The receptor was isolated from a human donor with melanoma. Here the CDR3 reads CASSLVWDYGYTF. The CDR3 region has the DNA TGTGCCAGCAGCTTAGTTTGGGACTATGGCTACACCTTC.